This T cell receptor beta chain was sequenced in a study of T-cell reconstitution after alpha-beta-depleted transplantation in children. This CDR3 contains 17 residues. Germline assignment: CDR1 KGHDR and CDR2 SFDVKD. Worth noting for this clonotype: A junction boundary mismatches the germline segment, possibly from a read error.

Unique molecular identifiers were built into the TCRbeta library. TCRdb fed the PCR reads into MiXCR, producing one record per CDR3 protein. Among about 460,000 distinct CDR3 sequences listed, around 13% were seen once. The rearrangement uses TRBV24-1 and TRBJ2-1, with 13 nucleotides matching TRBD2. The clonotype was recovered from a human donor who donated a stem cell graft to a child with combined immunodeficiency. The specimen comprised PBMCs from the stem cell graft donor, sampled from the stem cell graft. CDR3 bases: TGTGCCATCAGTGACATGGGACTAGCGGGAATCTACAATGAGCAGTTCTTC. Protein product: CAISDMGLAGIYNEQFF.